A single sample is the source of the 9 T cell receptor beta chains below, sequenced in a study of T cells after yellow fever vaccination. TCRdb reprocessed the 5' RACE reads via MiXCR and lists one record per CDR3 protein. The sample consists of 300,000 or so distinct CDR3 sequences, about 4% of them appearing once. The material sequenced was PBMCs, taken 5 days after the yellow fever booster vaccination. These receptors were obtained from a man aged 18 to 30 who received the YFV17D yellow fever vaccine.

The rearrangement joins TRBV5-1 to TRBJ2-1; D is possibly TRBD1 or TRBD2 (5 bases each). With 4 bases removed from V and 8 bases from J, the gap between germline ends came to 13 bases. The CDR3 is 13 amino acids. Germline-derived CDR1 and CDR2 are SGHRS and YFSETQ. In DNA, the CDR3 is TGCGCCAGCAGCACCAGGGTGAGGGATGAGCAGTTCTTC. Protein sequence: CASSTRVRDEQFF.

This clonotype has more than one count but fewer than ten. CDR3 loop: CASSPDRSSGYTF. The CDR3 coding sequence is TGTGCCAGCTCACCCGACAGGAGTAGCGGCTACACCTTC. The rearrangement links TRBV18 to TRBJ1-2, with a possible D match to TRBD1 (6 bases). Germline CDR1 KGHSH, CDR2 LQKENI. This CDR3 comprises 13 residues. The V and J ends lost 3 bases and 8 bases respectively, with 13 bases between them.

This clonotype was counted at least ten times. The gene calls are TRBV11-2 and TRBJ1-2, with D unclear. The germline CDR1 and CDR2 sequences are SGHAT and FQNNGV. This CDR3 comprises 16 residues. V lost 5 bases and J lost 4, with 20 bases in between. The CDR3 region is CASSPRSLATSYGYTF. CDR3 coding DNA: TGTGCCAGCAGCCCCCGTAGTCTCGCGACTAGCTATGGCTACACCTTC.

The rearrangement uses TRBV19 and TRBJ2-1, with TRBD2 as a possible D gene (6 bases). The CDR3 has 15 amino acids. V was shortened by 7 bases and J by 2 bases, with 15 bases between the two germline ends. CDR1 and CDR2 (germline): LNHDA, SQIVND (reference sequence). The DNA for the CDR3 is TGTGCCAGTACCCCTTCGGCGGGACCCTACAATGAGCAGTTCTTC. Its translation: CASTPSAGPYNEQFF.

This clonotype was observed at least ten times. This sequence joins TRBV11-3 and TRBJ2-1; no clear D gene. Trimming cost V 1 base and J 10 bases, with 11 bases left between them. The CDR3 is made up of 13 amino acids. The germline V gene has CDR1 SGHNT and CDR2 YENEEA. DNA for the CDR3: TGTGCCAGCAGCTTAGCACCGCAAAGGGAGCAGTTCTTC. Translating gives CASSLAPQREQFF.

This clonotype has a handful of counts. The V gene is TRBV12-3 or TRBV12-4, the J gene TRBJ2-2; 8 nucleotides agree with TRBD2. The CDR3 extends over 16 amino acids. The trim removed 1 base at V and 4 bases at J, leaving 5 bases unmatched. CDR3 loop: CASSLVRGGPTGELFF. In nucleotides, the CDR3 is TGTGCCAGCAGTTTAGTCCGGGGGGGCCCCACCGGGGAGCTGTTTTTT.

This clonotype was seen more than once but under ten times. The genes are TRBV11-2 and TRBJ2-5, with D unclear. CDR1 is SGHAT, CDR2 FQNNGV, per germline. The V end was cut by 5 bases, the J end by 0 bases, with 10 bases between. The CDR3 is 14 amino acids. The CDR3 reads CASSPSPDQETQYF. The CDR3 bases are TGTGCCAGCAGCCCCTCTCCAGACCAAGAGACCCAGTACTTC.

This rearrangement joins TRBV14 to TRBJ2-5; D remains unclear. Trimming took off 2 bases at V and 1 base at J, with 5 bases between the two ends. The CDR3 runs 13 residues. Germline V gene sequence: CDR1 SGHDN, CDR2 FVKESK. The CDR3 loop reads CASSQNSQETQYF. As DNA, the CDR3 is TGTGCCAGCAGCCAAAACAGCCAAGAGACCCAGTACTTC.

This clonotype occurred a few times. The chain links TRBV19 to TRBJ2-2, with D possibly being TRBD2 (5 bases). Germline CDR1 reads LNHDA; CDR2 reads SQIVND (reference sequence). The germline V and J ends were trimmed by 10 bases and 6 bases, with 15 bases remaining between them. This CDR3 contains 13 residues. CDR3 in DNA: TGTGCCACATCTAGCTGGAGCGCCGGGGAGCTGTTTTTT. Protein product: CATSSWSAGELFF.